This T cell receptor beta chain was identified during a study of molecular identifiers for immune sequencing clone quantification. Study overall: In replicates, RNA from approximately 20,000 or 100,000 naive CD8 cells was divided five ways and four parts were sequenced.

TCRdb used MiXCR to reprocess the PCR reads, holding one entry per CDR3 protein. The sample has some 590,000 distinct CDR3 sequences; over 25% are singletons. Sorted naive CD8 T cells were those defined as CD8+CD4-CCR7+CD45RA+. This CDR3 comprises 14 residues. Germline V gene sequence: CDR1 GTSNPN, CDR2 SVGIG (reference sequence). Trimming took off 1 base at V and 2 bases at J, with 6 bases between the two ends. V is TRBV30 and J is TRBJ2-6; tentative D call: TRBD2 (5 bases). The receptor was isolated from a human donor in good health. Some libraries in this study had Jurkat cell RNA spiked in. Material for sequencing was naive CD8+ T cells from blood, with Jurkat cell RNA spiked in. Subset here: FACS-sorted CD8+CD4-CCR7+CD45RA+ naive T cells. The CDR3 coding sequence is TGTGCCTGGAGTGGAGGGACTGGGGCCAACGTCCTGACTTTC. Translated: CAWSGGTGANVLTF.